These T cell receptor beta chains were read from a single sample in a study of cytomegalovirus exposure and HLA in healthy donors. TCRdb's copy holds only in-frame clones and misses some; the assay was immunoSEQ multiplex PCR. The data contain 150,000 to 200,000 clones, roughly 75% of them singletons. The material sequenced was PBMCs. All receptors come from a woman in her thirties or forties in good health and CMV-seropositive. CDR3s include the opening cysteine and the closing phenylalanine or tryptophan. A D gene is named only where the DNA matches it firmly. The listing skips clone size in some rows; elsewhere it reads once, few, many or a size class.

clone size: few
D gene: -
V gene: TRBV30
J gene: TRBJ1-1
CDR3 protein: CAWSRQSYTEAFF
CDR3 DNA: TGTGCCTGGAGTAGACAAAGTTACACTGAAGCTTTCTTT

clone size: -
D gene: -
V gene: TRBV5-1
J gene: TRBJ1-1
CDR3 protein: CASRGNAGDDTEAFF
CDR3 DNA: TGCGCCAGCAGGGGAAATGCAGGGGACGACACTGAAGCTTTCTTT

clone size: -
D gene: TRBD1
V gene: TRBV19
J gene: TRBJ2-1
CDR3 protein: CASSIRTGRNNEQFF
CDR3 DNA: TGTGCCAGTAGTATAAGGACAGGCCGTAACAATGAGCAGTTCTTC

clone size: few
D gene: -
V gene: TRBV27
J gene: TRBJ1-3
CDR3 protein: CASSSGTPNSGNTIYF
CDR3 DNA: TGTGCCAGCAGTTCGGGAACCCCTAACTCTGGAAACACCATATATTTT

clone size: -
D gene: TRBD1
V gene: TRBV6-5
J gene: TRBJ1-2
CDR3 protein: CASSYPGQGDGYTF
CDR3 DNA: TGTGCCAGCAGCTACCCGGGACAGGGTGATGGCTACACCTTC

clone size: few
D gene: -
V gene: TRBV19
J gene: TRBJ1-2
CDR3 protein: CASSIGPRDWNYGYTF
CDR3 DNA: TGTGCCAGTAGTATAGGCCCCCGGGACTGGAACTATGGCTACACCTTC

clone size: -
D gene: TRBD1
V gene: TRBV28
J gene: TRBJ1-4
CDR3 protein: CAGSLQGASEKLFF
CDR3 DNA: TGTGCCGGCAGTTTACAGGGGGCTAGTGAAAAACTGTTTTTT

clone size: -
D gene: TRBD2
V gene: TRBV6-1
J gene: TRBJ2-6
CDR3 protein: CASSGSSGRPSGANVLTF
CDR3 DNA: TGTGCCAGCAGTGGATCTAGCGGGAGACCCTCTGGGGCCAACGTCCTGACTTTC

clone size: -
D gene: -
V gene: TRBV7-3
J gene: TRBJ2-2
CDR3 protein: CASSPGLLNTGELFF
CDR3 DNA: TGTGCCAGCAGCCCGGGACTTTTGAACACCGGGGAGCTGTTTTTT

clone size: -
D gene: -
V gene: TRBV7-2
J gene: TRBJ2-1
CDR3 protein: CASSLPGSYNEQFF
CDR3 DNA: TGTGCCAGCAGCCTCCCGGGCTCCTACAATGAGCAGTTCTTC

clone size: -
D gene: -
V gene: TRBV7-9
J gene: TRBJ1-1
CDR3 protein: CASSREDKGTEAFF
CDR3 DNA: TGTGCCAGCAGCAGAGAAGACAAGGGGACTGAAGCTTTCTTT

clone size: -
D gene: -
V gene: TRBV19
J gene: TRBJ1-4
CDR3 protein: CASSSRPGHVANEKLFF
CDR3 DNA: TGTGCCAGTAGTTCACGGCCGGGACACGTGGCTAATGAAAAACTGTTTTTT

clone size: -
D gene: TRBD1
V gene: TRBV23-1
J gene: TRBJ1-1
CDR3 protein: CASPNRGQYTEAFF
CDR3 DNA: TGCGCCAGCCCTAACAGGGGTCAATACACTGAAGCTTTCTTT